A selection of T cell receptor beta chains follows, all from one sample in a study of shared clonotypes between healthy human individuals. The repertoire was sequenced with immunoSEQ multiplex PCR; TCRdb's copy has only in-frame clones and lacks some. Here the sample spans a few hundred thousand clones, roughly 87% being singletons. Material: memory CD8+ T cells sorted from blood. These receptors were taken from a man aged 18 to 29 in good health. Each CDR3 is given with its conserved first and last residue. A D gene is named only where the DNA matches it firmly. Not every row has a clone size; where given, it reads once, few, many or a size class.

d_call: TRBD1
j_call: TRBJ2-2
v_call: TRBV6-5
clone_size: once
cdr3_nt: TGTGCCAGCAGTTACGGGACAGCGAACACCGGGGAGCTGTTTTTT
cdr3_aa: CASSYGTANTGELFF

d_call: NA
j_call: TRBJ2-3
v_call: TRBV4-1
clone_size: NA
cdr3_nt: TGCGCCAGCAGCCAAGATCTTCTGCCTCAGTGGAATACGCAGTATTTT
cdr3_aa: CASSQDLLPQWNTQYF

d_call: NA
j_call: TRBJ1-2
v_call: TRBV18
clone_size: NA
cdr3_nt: TGTGCCAGCTCACCACCCTCGTGGCAGAGCTATGGCTACACCTTC
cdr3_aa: CASSPPSWQSYGYTF

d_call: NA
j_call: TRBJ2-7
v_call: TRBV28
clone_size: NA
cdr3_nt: TGTGCCACCACGGGACTCATCAACTCCTACGAGCAGTACTTC
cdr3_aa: CATTGLINSYEQYF

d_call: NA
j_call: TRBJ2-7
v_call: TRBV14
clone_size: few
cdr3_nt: TGTGCCAGCAGCCCCGCCTTGTTCGCCTACGAGCAGTACTTC
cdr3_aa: CASSPALFAYEQYF

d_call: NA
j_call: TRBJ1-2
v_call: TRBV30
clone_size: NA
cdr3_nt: TGTGCCTGGAGTGGATGGCAGTCTAACTATGGCTACACCTTC
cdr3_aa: CAWSGWQSNYGYTF

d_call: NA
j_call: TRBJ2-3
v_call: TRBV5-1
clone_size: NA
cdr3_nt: TGCGCCAGCAGCAGATCGACAGCTTACACAGATACGCAGTATTTT
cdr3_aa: CASSRSTAYTDTQYF

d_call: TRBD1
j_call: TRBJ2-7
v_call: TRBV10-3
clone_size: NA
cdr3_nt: TGTGCCATCAGCGGGGGACAGGGCGCCTACGAGCAGTACTTC
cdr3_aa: CAISGGQGAYEQYF

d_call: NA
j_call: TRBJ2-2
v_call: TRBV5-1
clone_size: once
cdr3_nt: TGCGCCAGCAGCTTGGATTCCGGGGAGCTGTTTTTT
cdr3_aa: CASSLDSGELFF

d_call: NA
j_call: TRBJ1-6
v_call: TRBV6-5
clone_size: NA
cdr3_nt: TGTGCCAGCAGTTCCGGCGATTCACCCCTCCACTTT
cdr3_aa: CASSSGDSPLHF

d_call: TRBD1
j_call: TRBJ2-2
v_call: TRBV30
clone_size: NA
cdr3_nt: TGTGCCTGGCAAAAGGGACAGGAAATAACCGGGGAGCTGTTTTTT
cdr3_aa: CAWQKGQEITGELFF

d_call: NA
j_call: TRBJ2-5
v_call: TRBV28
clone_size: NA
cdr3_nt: TGTGCCAGCAGTTATTTGGACGGTTCCCAAGAGACCCAGTACTTC
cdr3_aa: CASSYLDGSQETQYF

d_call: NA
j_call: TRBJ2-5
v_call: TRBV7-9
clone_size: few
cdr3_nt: TGTGCCAGCAGCTTAGGGGAGGAAGAGACCCAGTACTTC
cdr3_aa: CASSLGEEETQYF

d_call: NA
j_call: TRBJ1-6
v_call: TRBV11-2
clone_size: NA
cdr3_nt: TGTGCCAGCAGCTTATGGTCAGGGGAAAATTCACCCCTCCACTTT
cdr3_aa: CASSLWSGENSPLHF

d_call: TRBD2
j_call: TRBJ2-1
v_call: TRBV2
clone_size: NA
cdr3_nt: TGTGCCAGCGGTGTCAGCGGGAGAGGGCTTTACAATGAGCAGTTCTTC
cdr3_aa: CASGVSGRGLYNEQFF

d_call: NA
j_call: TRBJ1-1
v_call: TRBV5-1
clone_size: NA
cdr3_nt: TGCGCCAGCAGCTGGACCGGAGGGAACACTGAAGCTTTCTTT
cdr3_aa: CASSWTGGNTEAFF

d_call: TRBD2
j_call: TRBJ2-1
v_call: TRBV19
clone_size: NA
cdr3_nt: TGTGCCAGTAGTATACTAGCGGGGCTAGAGAATGAGCAGTTCTTC
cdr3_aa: CASSILAGLENEQFF

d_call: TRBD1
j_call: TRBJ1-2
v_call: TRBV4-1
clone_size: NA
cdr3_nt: TGCGCCAGCAGCCAAATCATCCGAAGACAGGGGGACTATGGCTACACCTTC
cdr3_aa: CASSQIIRRQGDYGYTF

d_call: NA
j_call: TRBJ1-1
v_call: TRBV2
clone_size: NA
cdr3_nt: TGTGCCAGCGGGCCTATTGGCGCCATGAACACTGAAGCTTTCTTT
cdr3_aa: CASGPIGAMNTEAFF

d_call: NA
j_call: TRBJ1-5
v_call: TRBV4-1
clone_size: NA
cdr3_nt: TGCGCCAGCAGCCAAGAACCTCCTAGTAGCAATCAGCCCCAGCATTTT
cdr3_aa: CASSQEPPSSNQPQHF

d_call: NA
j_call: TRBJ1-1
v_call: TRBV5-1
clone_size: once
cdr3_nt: TGCGCCAGCAGCGCAAAAGACAGTAACACTGAAGCTTTCTTT
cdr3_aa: CASSAKDSNTEAFF

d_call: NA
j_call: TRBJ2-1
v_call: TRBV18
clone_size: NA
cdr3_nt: TGTGCCAGCTCACCACCCCTTAACCTGTACAATGAGCAGTTCTTC
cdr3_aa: CASSPPLNLYNEQFF